The TCR beta chain described here comes from a study of human T cells and chemical hapten exposure. The CDR3 is 12 residues long. In germline, CDR1 is SGHTA, CDR2 FQGNSA. V lost 5 bases and J lost 0, with 2 bases in between. This clonotype has just a few counts. As for time point: pre-sensitization, week 0. Documented treatment: therapeutic diphenylcyclopropenone sensitization with weekly scalp DPC. TCRdb independently ran MiXCR on the RACE reads; one entry per CDR3 protein. The sample has 95,000 to 150,000 distinct CDR3 sequences, approximately 12% seen once. This clonotype was obtained from a young woman with alopecia areata. Some clones in this sample may be carry-over from other donors' samples. The material was whole blood, obtained in connection with sensitization to the hapten diphenylcyclopropenone (DPC). The chain couples TRBV7-2 to TRBJ1-3; D is ambiguous. The CDR3 coding sequence is TGTGCCAGCAGCCACTCTGGAAACACCATATATTTT. It translates to CASSHSGNTIYF.